This TCR beta chain emerged from a study of neoadjuvant anti-PD-1 for oral cavity cancer. Study context: Patients mostly received three to four biweekly nivolumab doses at 3 mg/kg before surgery. Patients without progression got a fourth dose around day 43. Study outcomes and limitations: TCR analyses covered only a few patients per response group. Post-nivolumab, blood T cell clonality was significantly elevated in non-responders.

Germline CDR1 and CDR2: SNHLY and FYNNEI. The CDR3 has 14 amino acids. Trimming shortened V by 11 bases and J by 2 bases, and 17 bases separated the two germline ends. The time point was: after neoadjuvant nivolumab, at surgical resection. Of note for this clone: The antigen remains undetermined.

TCRdb's table, derived via immunoSEQ multiplex PCR, lists solely in-frame clones and lacks some. The sample lists more than 25,000 clones, around four fifths occurring once. The receptor's source is a person aged 35-80 years with oral cavity squamous cell carcinoma. The sequencing used PBMCs, collected after nivolumab (anti-PD-1) treatment. The chain uses TRBV2 and TRBJ2-3; D ambiguous. CDR3 in amino acids: CAARAGFLTDTQYF. The CDR3 nucleotides read TGTGCCGCCCGGGCCGGGTTTCTCACAGATACGCAGTATTTT.